The subject of this entry is one TCR beta chain. Its antigen is still unknown. Germline values: CDR1 LNHDA, CDR2 SQIVND (reference sequence). The CDR3 is made up of 14 amino acids. Whole blood that had not undergone T cell sorting provided the isolated total RNA. This entry comes from a study of monozygotic twins with inflammatory bowel disease. General study results and limits: Immunosuppressive treatments differing between patients may have added repertoire variability. The co-twins with IBD showed lower TCRbeta diversity (inverse Simpson) than their healthy siblings.

UMIs that included a 6-nucleotide sample barcode were added by template switching, which took place during cDNA synthesis. TCRdb reanalyzed the 5' RACE reads, giving one entry per CDR3 protein sequence and no DNA. Reported are about 420,000 distinct CDR3 sequences; the ten largest clones contain about 2.3%. Sequenced material: blood. The receptor was derived from a human donor with ulcerative colitis or Crohn's disease, or a healthy co-twin of an affected twin (not recorded which). The genes are TRBV19 and TRBJ2-3; no DNA is available, so the TRBD1 call from TCRdb remains unchecked. CDR3 in amino acids: CASRQGDRGHTQYF.